This T cell receptor (beta chain) emerged from a study of blood T cell repertoires in COVID-19. V lost 10 bases to trimming and J lost 0 bases; unmatched junction nucleotides: 8. This CDR3 spans 15 amino acids. CDR1 is WSHSY and CDR2 is SAAADI in the germline V gene. TCRdb keeps only in-frame clones here, not all; method: immunoSEQ multiplex PCR. The table has 60,000 to 70,000 clones, approximately 83% seen once. Material for sequencing was peripheral blood. This rearrangement joins TRBV10-2 to TRBJ1-1; TRBD1 aligns across 10 bases. The clonotype was recovered from a man at least 80 years old with acute or convalescent COVID-19. CDR3 sequence: CATTMTGGLNTEAFF. Written as DNA, the CDR3 is TGCGCCACCACAATGACAGGGGGCCTGAACACTGAAGCTTTCTTT.